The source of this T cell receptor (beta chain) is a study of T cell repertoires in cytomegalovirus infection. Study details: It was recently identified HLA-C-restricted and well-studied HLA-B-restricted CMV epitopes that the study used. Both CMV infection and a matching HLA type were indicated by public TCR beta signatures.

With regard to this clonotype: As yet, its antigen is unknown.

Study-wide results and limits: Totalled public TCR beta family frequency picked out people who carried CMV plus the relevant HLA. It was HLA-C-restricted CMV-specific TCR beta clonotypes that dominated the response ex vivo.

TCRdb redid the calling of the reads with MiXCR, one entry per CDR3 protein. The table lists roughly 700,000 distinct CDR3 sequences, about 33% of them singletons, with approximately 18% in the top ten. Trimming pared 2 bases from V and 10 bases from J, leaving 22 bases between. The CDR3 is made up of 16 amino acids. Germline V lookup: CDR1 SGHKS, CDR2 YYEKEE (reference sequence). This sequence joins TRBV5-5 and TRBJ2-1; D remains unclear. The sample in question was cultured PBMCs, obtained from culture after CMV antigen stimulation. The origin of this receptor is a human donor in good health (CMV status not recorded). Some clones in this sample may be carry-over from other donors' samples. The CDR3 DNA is TGTGCCAGCAGCTTTATTGGACCTCAAATTCCCGGAGAGCAGTTCTTC. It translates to CASSFIGPQIPGEQFF.